The T cell receptor (beta chain) described here comes from a study of shared clonotypes between healthy human individuals. The repertoire was sequenced with immunoSEQ multiplex PCR; TCRdb's copy has only in-frame clones and lacks some. The data hold 800,000 to 950,000 clones, with 95% to 97% observed a single time. The V end lost 2 bases, the J end lost 3 bases, and 12 bases lay between the germline ends. Per the germline V gene, CDR1 is SGHTA and CDR2 is FQGTGA. CDR3 length: 15 residues. Comment on this clone: Its specificity is not known.

Cells designated naive CD8 were CD45RO-negative and were positively selected for CCR7, with terminally differentiated effector memory CD45RA+ cells excluded. Study conclusions and caveats: Around 5.4% of naive CD4 clonotypes were common to a few donors.

The chain uses TRBV7-3 and TRBJ2-3, with D perhaps TRBD1 (5 bases). The source material was naive CD8+ T cells sorted from blood. The TCR originated in a man younger than 45 in good health. The CDR3 sequence: CASSLFRARTDTQYF. The DNA for the CDR3 is TGTGCCAGCAGCTTATTCAGGGCCAGGACAGATACGCAGTATTTT.